Each of the 21 T cell receptor beta chains below was sequenced from the same sample in a study of control samples from healthy donors and cancer patients. Assay used: immunoSEQ multiplex PCR; TCRdb lists only in-frame clones, some missing. The data show about 130,000 clones, almost 95% seen once. The sequenced material came from PBMCs. The receptors here all came from a man older than 75 with head and neck cancer.

This clone was counted once. The chain is built from TRBV19 and TRBJ1-2; D is unresolved. V shed 4 bases and J shed 8 bases, with 23 bases lying between them. CDR3 length: 16 residues. Germline V lookup: CDR1 LNHDA, CDR2 SQIVND (reference sequence). The CDR3 sequence: CASSTPTVSGMKGYTF. The CDR3, as DNA: TGTGCCAGTAGTACCCCGACCGTGTCCGGGATGAAAGGCTACACCTTC.

The V call is TRBV27, the J call TRBJ1-1; no definite D call. This CDR3 spans 13 amino acids. CDR1 is MNHEY, CDR2 SMNVEV, per germline (reference sequence). V lost 3 bases to trimming and J lost 6 bases, with 11 bases between them. The CDR3 is CASSFSSRAEAFF. In DNA, the CDR3 is TGTGCCAGCAGTTTTTCGTCGAGGGCTGAAGCTTTCTTT.

This chain links TRBV19 with TRBJ1-5; possibly TRBD1 for D (6 bases). The CDR3 length is 16 residues. V was trimmed by 6 bases and J by 6 bases, leaving 21 bases between them. The germline CDR1 and CDR2 sequences are LNHDA and SQIVND (reference sequence). As DNA, the CDR3 is TGTGCCAGTAGACGTTCTTGGGGGGCCGCGGGTCAGCCCCAGCATTTT. Its translation: CASRRSWGAAGQPQHF.

CDR3 sequence: CASSLGGLQSEQYF. Written as DNA, the CDR3 is TGTGCCAGCAGCTTAGGGGGTTTACAGTCGGAGCAGTACTTC. The genes are TRBV11-3 and TRBJ2-7; unclear D gene. Germline CDR1 reads SGHNT; CDR2 reads YENEEA. Trimming removed 1 base from V and 7 bases from J, with 14 bases in between. This CDR3 spans 14 amino acids.

This clone was seen once. This chain links TRBV19 with TRBJ1-5; TRBD1 might be the D (5 bases). Germline CDR1 reads LNHDA; CDR2 reads SQIVND (reference sequence). This CDR3 is 15 amino acids long. V lost 4 bases and J lost 7, with 17 bases in between. CDR3 in DNA: TGTGCCAGTAGTACCACGGGGGATCACCCCCAGCCCCAGCATTTT. This translates into CASSTTGDHPQPQHF.

The V and J genes are TRBV7-9 and TRBJ2-3; 7 positions agree with TRBD2. CDR1 is SEHNR, CDR2 FQNEAQ, per germline (reference sequence). CDR3 length equals 16 residues. Unmatched junction bases numbered 12, after V lost 5 bases and J lost 4 bases. The CDR3 here is CASSIRARAGADTQYF. Here the CDR3 DNA reads TGTGCCAGCAGCATACGCGCGAGGGCGGGGGCAGATACGCAGTATTTT.

The chain couples TRBV19 to TRBJ1-2, with no clear D. The CDR3 is 13 residues long. V lost 2 bases, J lost 1 base, and 5 bases lay in between. Germline V gives CDR1 LNHDA, CDR2 SQIVND (reference sequence). The CDR3 sequence is CASSIRFNYGYTF. The CDR3 nucleotides are TGTGCCAGTAGTATAAGGTTTAACTATGGCTACACCTTC. The full variable domain, in which reference TRBV19 and TRBJ1-2 provide the parts outside the CDR3, is DGGITQSPKYLFRKEGQNVTLSCEQNLNHDAMYWYRQDPGQGLRLIYYSQIVNDFQKGDIAEGYSVSREKKESFPLTVTSAQKNPTAFYLCASSIRFNYGYTFGSGTRLTVV.

The chain has TRBV6-7 and TRBJ2-1, with 9 positions matching TRBD1. TRBV6-7 is labeled an ORF, and its function is uncertain. V was clipped by 10 bases and J by 7 bases; unmatched bases: 17. The length of the CDR3 is 16 residues. The CDR3 nucleotides are TGTGCCATCCTACCGGGTTACAGGGGGCCCCTGAATGAGCAGTTCTTC. It encodes CAILPGYRGPLNEQFF.

The rearrangement uses TRBV7-9 and TRBJ1-2; a weak D match, TRBD1 (6 bases). This CDR3 is built from 15 residues. Trimming pared 5 bases from V and 4 bases from J, leaving 17 bases between. The germline CDR1 and CDR2 sequences are SEHNR and FQNEAQ (reference sequence). This chain's CDR3 is CASSLSDRPLYGYTF. CDR3 in DNA: TGTGCCAGCAGCCTTTCCGACAGGCCCCTCTATGGCTACACCTTC.

Here the CDR3 DNA reads TGTGCCAGCAGCCCAACAGGGGCCTACGAGCAGTACTTC. Translated: CASSPTGAYEQYF. The V call is TRBV27, the J call TRBJ2-7; TRBD1 matches 7 bases. Germline trimming cut 6 bases from V and 2 bases from J; bases unmatched to any gene: 4. This CDR3 contains 13 residues. Germline CDR1 and CDR2: MNHEY and SMNVEV (reference sequence).

The J gene is TRBJ2-7, the V gene TRBV12-3 or TRBV12-4, with D possibly matching TRBD2 (5 bases). The CDR3 has 13 amino acids. V lost 6 bases and J lost 2, with 11 bases in between. The CDR3 coding sequence is TGTGCCAGCAGCGGGAAGAGGCCCTACGAGCAGTACTTC. Residues: CASSGKRPYEQYF.

This chain connects TRBV19 to TRBJ1-5; perhaps TRBD1 as D (5 bases). This CDR3 region has 12 residues. Germline V gene sequence: CDR1 LNHDA, CDR2 SQIVND (reference sequence). Trimming took 7 bases from V and 7 from J, leaving 11 bases between them. The CDR3 DNA sequence: TGTGCCAGTAAAAGGTGGGGGCAGCCCCAGCATTTT. Translated: CASKRWGQPQHF.

The CDR3 DNA sequence: TGTGCCTGGAGTGTATTGGCGGCCGGGGAGCTGTTTTTT. This translates into CAWSVLAAGELFF. The J gene is TRBJ2-2, the V gene TRBV30; the D is unclear. Germline V CDR1 and CDR2: GTSNPN, SVGIG (reference sequence). The germline V and J ends were trimmed by 0 bases and 6 bases, with 8 bases remaining between them. This CDR3 has 13 amino acids.

V is TRBV4-2 and J is TRBJ1-2; D possibly corresponds to TRBD1 (6 bases). CDR3 length equals 16 residues. CDR1 is LGHNA, CDR2 YNFKEQ, per germline. V lost 0 bases to trimming and J lost 4 bases, with 15 bases between them. The CDR3 loop reads CASSQDPPPDSYGYTF. DNA for the CDR3: TGTGCCAGCAGCCAAGATCCCCCACCGGACAGCTATGGCTACACCTTC.

The chain employs TRBV19 and TRBJ2-7; 8 nucleotides agree with TRBD2. Trimming cost V 5 bases and J 1 base; bases outside gene matches: 10. The length of the CDR3 is 16 residues. Per the germline V gene, CDR1 is LNHDA and CDR2 is SQIVND (reference sequence). As DNA, the CDR3 is TGTGCCAGTAGTGTCGCGGAGCGGGGGATTTCCTACGAGCAGTACTTC. This encodes CASSVAERGISYEQYF. The whole variable domain, filled in from reference TRBV19 and TRBJ2-7, reads DGGITQSPKYLFRKEGQNVTLSCEQNLNHDAMYWYRQDPGQGLRLIYYSQIVNDFQKGDIAEGYSVSREKKESFPLTVTSAQKNPTAFYLCASSVAERGISYEQYFGPGTRLTVT.

The chain combines TRBV9 with TRBJ2-1, with 10 nucleotides matching TRBD2. J was trimmed by 4 bases and V by 0 bases; bases with no gene match: 4. Per the germline V gene, CDR1 is SGDLS and CDR2 is YYNGEE. The CDR3 spans 16 residues. This chain's CDR3 is CASSVAGLAEYNEQFF. In nucleotides, the CDR3 is TGTGCCAGCAGCGTAGCTGGACTAGCGGAATACAATGAGCAGTTCTTC. Filled out from reference TRBV9 and TRBJ2-1, the complete variable domain reads DSGVTQTPKHLITATGQRVTLRCSPRSGDLSVYWYQQSLDQGLQFLIQYYNGEERAKGNILERFSAQQFPDLHSELNLSSLELGDSALYFCASSVAGLAEYNEQFFGPGTRLTVL.

CDR3 in DNA: TGTGCCTGGAGCTGGAGTAGCAATCAGCCCCAGCATTTT. This encodes CAWSWSSNQPQHF. The chain uses TRBV30 and TRBJ1-5; unclear D gene. V lost 3 bases, J lost 0 bases, and 6 bases lay in between. The CDR3 runs 13 residues. From germline, CDR1 is GTSNPN and CDR2 SVGIG (reference sequence).

DNA of the CDR3: TGTGCCAGCAGCCAGGTCAAAAACATTCAGTACTTC. Its translation: CASSQVKNIQYF. The chain combines TRBV3-1 (or the pseudogene TRBV3-2) with TRBJ2-4; the D is unclear. The CDR3 loop spans 12 amino acids. The V end lost 3 bases, the J end lost 3 bases, and 3 bases lay between the germline ends. Germline V gene sequence: CDR1 LGHDT, CDR2 YNNKEL (reference sequence).

The chain has TRBV7-8 and TRBJ2-2; D unclear. Germline CDR1 SGHVS, CDR2 FQNEAQ. V lost 5 bases and J lost 9, with 7 bases in between. CDR3 length: 11 residues. CDR3 in amino acids: CASSLSRELFF. CDR3 coding DNA: TGTGCCAGCAGCCTTTCGCGGGAGCTGTTTTTT.

The rearrangement links TRBV6-4 to TRBJ2-2; D is undetermined. Per germline, CDR1 MRHNA and CDR2 SNTAGT. CDR3 length: 14 residues. V lost 6 bases to trimming and J lost 1 base, with 9 bases between them. CDR3 nucleotides: TGTGCCAGCAGACCTAACATGAACACCGGGGAGCTGTTTTTT. It specifies CASRPNMNTGELFF.

The V gene is TRBV18, the J gene TRBJ1-3; D call uncertain. Germline CDR1 KGHSH, CDR2 LQKENI. Trimming stripped 3 bases from V and 0 bases from J, with 18 bases between. CDR3 size: 18 residues. CDR3 loop: CASSPTGPGPHSGNTIYF. The CDR3 DNA is TGTGCCAGCTCACCTACCGGTCCAGGACCTCACTCTGGAAACACCATATATTTT.